The 17 T cell receptor beta chains listed next were all sequenced from one sample in a study of PD-L1 blockade in urothelial cancer. Clones were read by immunoSEQ multiplex PCR, and TCRdb kept only the in-frame ones, dropping some. The sample includes just under 45,000 clones, 88% of them seen just once. Sequencing used PBMCs, obtained around atezolizumab (anti-PD-L1) treatment. These receptor sequences come from a woman aged 55-69 years with urothelial cancer.

The chain is built from TRBV21-1 and TRBJ2-1; TRBD2 was called by the table and not checked on the DNA. TRBV21-1 is a pseudogene segment. The CDR3 sequence is 17 residues long. CDR3: CASTRGREGHEYNEQFF. CDR3 nucleotide sequence: TGTGCCAGCACCCGTGGGAGGGAGGGACACGAGTACAATGAGCAGTTCTTC.

The DNA of the CDR3 is TGTGCCAGCAGCCGAACTAAGAGCTCCTACAATGAGCAGTTCTTC. It translates to CASSRTKSSYNEQFF. This rearrangement joins TRBV13 to TRBJ2-1; D call uncertain. This CDR3 has 15 residues. CDR1 and CDR2 from the germline V gene are PRHDT and FYEKMQ (reference sequence). V shed 5 bases and J shed 0 bases, with 11 bases lying between them.

This CDR3 reads CASSDTEHYGYTF. CDR3 sequence (DNA): TGTGCCAGCAGTGACACAGAACACTATGGCTACACCTTC. V is TRBV25-1 and J is TRBJ1-2; unclear D gene. CDR1 is MGHDK, CDR2 SYGVNS, per germline. The V and J ends lost 3 bases and 3 bases respectively, with 8 bases between them. CDR3 length equals 13 residues.

V and J are TRBV19 and TRBJ1-2; no definite D call. Germline loops: CDR1 LNHDA, CDR2 SQIVND (reference sequence). Trimming left V 3 bases short and J 0 bases short, with 11 bases between. This CDR3 region has 15 residues. CDR3 DNA sequence: TGTGCCAGTAGTATGATTACAGCCTCTAACTATGGCTACACCTTC. Translating it yields CASSMITASNYGYTF.

The chain couples TRBV19 to TRBJ2-7, with 10 positions matching TRBD1. Germline V gene sequence: CDR1 LNHDA, CDR2 SQIVND (reference sequence). The CDR3 runs 14 residues. After removal of 7 bases from V and 6 bases from J, the junction contained 9 bases not matched to a gene. CDR3 nucleotides: TGTGCCAGTAAGTCGGGACAGGGGTTCGGCGAGCAGTACTTC. The encoded protein is CASKSGQGFGEQYF.

About this clone itself: Compared with germline, one end of the junction differs, possibly owing to a read error. The chain recombines TRBV2 with TRBJ2-1, with no clear D. The CDR3 has 11 amino acids. From germline, CDR1 is SNHLY and CDR2 FYNNEI. CDR3 region: CASSGYHEQFF. The CDR3 DNA follows: TGTGCCAGCAGTGGCTACCATGAGCAGTTCTTC.

The chain couples TRBV21-1 to TRBJ2-7; the table names TRBD1, a call not compared with the DNA. TRBV21-1 is shown as a pseudogene. The length of the CDR3 is 20 residues. In nucleotides, the CDR3 is TGTGCCAGCAGCAAAGAGGCCCCCCACCCGACAGCCAAGGGAAGCTACGAGCAGTACTTC. The encoded protein is CASSKEAPHPTAKGSYEQYF.

The chain couples TRBV6-1 to TRBJ1-2, with D maybe TRBD1 (5 bases). Germline-derived CDR1 and CDR2 are MNHNS and SASEGT. The CDR3 covers 13 residues. Trimming took off 3 bases at V and 4 bases at J, with 9 bases between the two ends. The CDR3 here is CASSETETYGYTF. The CDR3 DNA sequence: TGTGCCAGCAGTGAGACAGAAACCTATGGCTACACCTTC.

The chain recombines TRBV4-3 with TRBJ1-1; TRBD1 aligns across 7 bases. CDR3 length equals 14 residues. After removal of 5 bases from V and 4 bases from J, the junction contained 7 bases not matched to a gene. Germline CDR1 and CDR2: LGHNA and YSLEER. The chain's CDR3 is CASSSRAGGTEAFF. CDR3 DNA: TGCGCCAGCAGCTCGCGGGCAGGGGGCACTGAAGCTTTCTTT.

The rearrangement joins TRBV18 to TRBJ2-5, with 11 bases lining up with TRBD2. CDR1 KGHSH and CDR2 LQKENI come from the germline V gene. This CDR3 is 16 amino acids long. The V segment lost 5 bases and the J segment 3 bases; nucleotides outside the gene matches: 8. CDR3 in amino acids: CASSALAGEVEETQYF. In DNA, the CDR3 is TGTGCCAGCTCAGCACTAGCGGGAGAAGTTGAAGAGACCCAGTACTTC.

This chain links TRBV7-9 with TRBJ1-5; TRBD1 agrees at 11 bases. Germline CDR1 reads SEHNR; CDR2 reads FQNEAQ (reference sequence). After removal of 5 bases from V and 7 bases from J, the junction contained 7 bases not matched to a gene. There are 15 residues in the CDR3. CDR3 in amino acids: CASSKGQGVGQPQHF. CDR3 sequence (DNA): TGTGCCAGCAGCAAGGGACAGGGGGTCGGACAGCCCCAGCATTTT.

The rearrangement joins TRBV5-1 to TRBJ2-1; 7 positions agree with TRBD1. Per the germline V gene, CDR1 is SGHRS and CDR2 is YFSETQ. V was clipped by 0 bases and J by 7 bases; unmatched bases: 4. This CDR3 is built from 14 residues. The CDR3 is CASSLVDRPNEQFF. The DNA of the CDR3 is TGCGCCAGCAGCTTGGTGGACAGGCCAAATGAGCAGTTCTTC.

The chain carries TRBV11-3 and TRBJ1-4; D remains ambiguous. The CDR3 is 12 residues long. V was shortened by 3 bases and J by 14 bases, with 13 bases between the two germline ends. Germline V gene sequence: CDR1 SGHNT, CDR2 YENEEA. The CDR3 region has the DNA TGTGCCAGCAGCTTTTGGGGAGGCAATCTGTTTTTT. As protein: CASSFWGGNLFF.

The CDR3 region is CASSLGVGTDTQYF. DNA for the CDR3: TGTGCCAGCTCACTCGGGGTAGGCACAGATACGCAGTATTTT. The V call is TRBV18, the J call TRBJ2-3; D is perhaps TRBD2 (5 bases). CDR1 and CDR2 from the germline V gene are KGHSH and LQKENI. The CDR3 is 14 amino acids. V lost 4 bases to trimming and J lost 1 base, with 9 bases between them.

The chain is built from TRBV28 and TRBJ2-7, with D possibly being TRBD2 (6 bases). The V end lost 3 bases, the J end lost 3 bases, and 15 bases lay between the germline ends. Germline assignment: CDR1 MDHEN and CDR2 SYDVKM. The CDR3 extends over 15 amino acids. For the CDR3, the DNA is TGTGCCAGCAGTTTTAATCCGGGAGTGGGCTACGAGCAGTACTTC. This sequence encodes CASSFNPGVGYEQYF.

The chain has TRBV7-9 and TRBJ2-7, with 7 bases identical to TRBD2. V was clipped by 5 bases and J by 6 bases; unmatched bases: 16. Germline V gene lookup returns CDR1 SEHNR and CDR2 FQNEAQ (reference sequence). CDR3 length: 16 residues. CDR3 protein: CASSTRDYPWAAEQYF. As DNA, the CDR3 is TGTGCCAGCAGCACCCGGGACTATCCCTGGGCTGCCGAGCAGTACTTC.

The chain joins TRBV6-1 to TRBJ2-7, with TRBD1 identical over 9 bases. After removal of 7 bases from V and 4 bases from J, the junction contained 8 bases not matched to a gene. CDR1 and CDR2 (germline): MNHNS, SASEGT. The CDR3 length is 14 residues. The CDR3 loop is CASIKGTGQYEQYF. The CDR3 DNA is TGTGCCAGCATAAAGGGGACAGGGCAATACGAGCAGTACTTC.